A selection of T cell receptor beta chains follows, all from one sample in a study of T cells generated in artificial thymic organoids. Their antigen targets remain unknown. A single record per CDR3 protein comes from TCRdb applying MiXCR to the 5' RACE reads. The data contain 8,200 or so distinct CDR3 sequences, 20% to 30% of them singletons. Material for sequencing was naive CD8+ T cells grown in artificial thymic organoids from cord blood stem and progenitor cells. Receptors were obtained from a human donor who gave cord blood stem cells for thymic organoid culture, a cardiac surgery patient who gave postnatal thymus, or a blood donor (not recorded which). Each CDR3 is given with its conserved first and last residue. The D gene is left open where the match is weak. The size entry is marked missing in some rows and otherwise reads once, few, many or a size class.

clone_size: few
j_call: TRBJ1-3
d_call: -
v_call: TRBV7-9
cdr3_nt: TGTGCCAGCAGCATCCTGTTGGAGGGAGCCGCTGGAAACACCATATATTTT
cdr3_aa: CASSILLEGAAGNTIYF

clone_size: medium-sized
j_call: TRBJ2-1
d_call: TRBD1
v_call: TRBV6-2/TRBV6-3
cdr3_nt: TGTGCCAGCAGTTACCGGATGACAGGGGGCGTCCCCTCCTACAATGAGCAGTTCTTC
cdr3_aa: CASSYRMTGGVPSYNEQFF

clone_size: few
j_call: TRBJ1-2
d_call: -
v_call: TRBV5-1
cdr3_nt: TGCGCCAGCAGCTTGGGCGGGGGGACAAGCTATGGCTACACCTTC
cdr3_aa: CASSLGGGTSYGYTF

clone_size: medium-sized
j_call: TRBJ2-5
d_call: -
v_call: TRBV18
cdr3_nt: TGTGCCAGCTCTCTCGAAGAGACCCAGTACTTC
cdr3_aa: CASSLEETQYF

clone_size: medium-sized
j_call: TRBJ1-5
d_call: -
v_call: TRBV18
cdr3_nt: TGTGCCAGCTCACCCATACCACAGGGCCGCAATCAGCCCCAGCATTTT
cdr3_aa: CASSPIPQGRNQPQHF

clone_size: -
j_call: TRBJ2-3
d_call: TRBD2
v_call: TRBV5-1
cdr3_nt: TGCGCCAGCAGCTTGGATCGACTAGCGGGGGCCACAGATACGCAGTATTTT
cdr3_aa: CASSLDRLAGATDTQYF

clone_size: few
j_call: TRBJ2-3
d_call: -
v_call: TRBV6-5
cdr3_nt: TGTGCCAGCAGTTACAGATTGGGCCCCCGCACAGATACGCAGTATTTT
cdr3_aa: CASSYRLGPRTDTQYF

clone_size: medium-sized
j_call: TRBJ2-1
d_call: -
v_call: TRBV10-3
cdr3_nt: TGTGCCATCAGTGAGTCCGGGAAGTACAATGAGCAGTTCTTC
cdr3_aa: CAISESGKYNEQFF

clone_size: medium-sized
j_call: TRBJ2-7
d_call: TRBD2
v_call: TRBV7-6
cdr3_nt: TGTGCCAGCAGCCCGGGACTAGCGGGGGGAAGCTCCTACGAGCAGTACTTC
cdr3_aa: CASSPGLAGGSSYEQYF

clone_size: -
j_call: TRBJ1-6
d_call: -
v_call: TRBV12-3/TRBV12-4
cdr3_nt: TGTGCCAGCAGTCTTAGTGGGACACCCCTCCACTTT
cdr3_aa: CASSLSGTPLHF

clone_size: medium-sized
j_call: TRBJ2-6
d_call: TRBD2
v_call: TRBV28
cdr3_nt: TGTGCCAGCAACCTCAGCGGGGGGTGCTCTGGGGCCAACGTCCTGACTTTC
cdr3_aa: CASNLSGGCSGANVLTF

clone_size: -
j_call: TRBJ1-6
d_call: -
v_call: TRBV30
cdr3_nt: TGTGCCTGGAGAGGGGGTCGGCATTCACCCCCCCACTTT
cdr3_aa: CAWRGGRHSPPHF

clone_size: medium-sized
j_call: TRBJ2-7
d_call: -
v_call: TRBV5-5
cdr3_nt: TGTGCCAGCAGCCGAGGTTTTTGGGGAGGCTACGAGCAGTACTTC
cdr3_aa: CASSRGFWGGYEQYF

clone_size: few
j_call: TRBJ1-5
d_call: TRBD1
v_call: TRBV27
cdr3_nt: TGTGCCAGCAGTGGACAGGGGGGACAGCCCCAGCATTTT
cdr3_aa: CASSGQGGQPQHF

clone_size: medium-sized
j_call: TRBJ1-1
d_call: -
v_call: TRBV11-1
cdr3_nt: TGTGCCAGCAGCCTGCCGCCCCACAAGTATGGGGTGAACACTGAAGCTTTCTTT
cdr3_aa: CASSLPPHKYGVNTEAFF

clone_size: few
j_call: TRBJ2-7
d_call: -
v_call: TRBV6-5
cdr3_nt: TGTGCCAGCAGTTACTCCAGACCCCTTTGGAGCTACGAGCAGTACTTC
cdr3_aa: CASSYSRPLWSYEQYF

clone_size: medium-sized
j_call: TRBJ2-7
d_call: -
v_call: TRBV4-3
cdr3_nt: TGCGCCAGCAGCCAAGGCGCACGGCCCAGGTTCTACGAGCAGTACTTC
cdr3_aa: CASSQGARPRFYEQYF

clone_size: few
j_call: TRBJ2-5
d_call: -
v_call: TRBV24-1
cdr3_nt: TGTGCCACCAGTGCCCCTTGCGCAGAGACCCAGTACTTC
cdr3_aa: CATSAPCAETQYF

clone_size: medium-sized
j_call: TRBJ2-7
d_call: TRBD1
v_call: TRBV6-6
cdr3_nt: TGTGCCAGCAGCCGACCAGGGGGCCCCTACGAGCAGTACTTC
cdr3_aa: CASSRPGGPYEQYF

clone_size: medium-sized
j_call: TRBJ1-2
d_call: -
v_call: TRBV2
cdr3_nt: TGTGCCAGCAAGGTTTTTTGTTATGGCTACACCTTC
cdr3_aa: CASKVFCYGYTF

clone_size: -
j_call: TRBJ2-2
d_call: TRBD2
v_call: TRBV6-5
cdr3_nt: TGTGCCAGCAGTTTCACACCCTACGGTCGCGGGGGGACGAACACCGGGGAGCTGTTTTTT
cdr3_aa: CASSFTPYGRGGTNTGELFF

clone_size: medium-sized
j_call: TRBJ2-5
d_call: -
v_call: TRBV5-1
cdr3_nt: TGCGCCAGCAGCTTCGGGTGGTTCGTAGAGACCCAGTACTTC
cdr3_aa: CASSFGWFVETQYF

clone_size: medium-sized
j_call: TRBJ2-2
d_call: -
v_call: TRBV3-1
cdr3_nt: TGTGCCAGCAGCCAAGTGGAGGGCAGGGGTGAGACCGGGGAGCTGTTTTTT
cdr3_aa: CASSQVEGRGETGELFF

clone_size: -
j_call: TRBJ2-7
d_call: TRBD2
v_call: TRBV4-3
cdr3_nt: TGCGCCAGCAGCCAAGGCTTCGGGGGGGTCGCCTACAAGCAGTACTTC
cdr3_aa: CASSQGFGGVAYKQYF

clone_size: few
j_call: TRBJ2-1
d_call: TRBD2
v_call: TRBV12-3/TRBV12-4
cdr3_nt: TGTGCCAGCGGGGGAGGGGCGCAGTTCTTC
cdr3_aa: CASGGGAQFF

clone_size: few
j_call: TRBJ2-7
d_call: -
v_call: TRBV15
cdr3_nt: TGTGCCACCAGCGGCTACCGGAGAGGCTACGAGCAGTACTTC
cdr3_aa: CATSGYRRGYEQYF

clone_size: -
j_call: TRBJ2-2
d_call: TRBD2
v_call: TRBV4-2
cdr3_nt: TGTGCCAGCAGCCTATGGGGACTAGCGGGGGCCGTTGGGGACACCGGGGAGCTGTTTTTT
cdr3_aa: CASSLWGLAGAVGDTGELFF

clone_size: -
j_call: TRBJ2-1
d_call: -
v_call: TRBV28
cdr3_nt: TGTGCCAGCAGTTTATTGTTGGAGGGGGCGTACAATGAGCAGTTCTTC
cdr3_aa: CASSLLLEGAYNEQFF

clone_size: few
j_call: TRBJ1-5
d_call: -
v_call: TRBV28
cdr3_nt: TGTGCCAGCAGTTCATACCCTCCCTCGGGGCGTCAGCCCCAGCATTTT
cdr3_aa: CASSSYPPSGRQPQHF

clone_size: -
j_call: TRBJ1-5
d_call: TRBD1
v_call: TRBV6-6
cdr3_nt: TGTGCCAGCCGGACAGGGCACCAGCCCCAGCATTTT
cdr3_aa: CASRTGHQPQHF

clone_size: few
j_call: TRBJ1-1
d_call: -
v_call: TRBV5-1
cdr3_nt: TGCGCCAGCAGCTTGCGACAGATGAACACTGAAGCTTTCTTT
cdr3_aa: CASSLRQMNTEAFF

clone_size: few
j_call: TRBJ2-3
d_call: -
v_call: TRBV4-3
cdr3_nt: TGCGCCAGCAGCCAAGACTGGGGGCGGACAGATACGCAGTATTTT
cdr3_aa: CASSQDWGRTDTQYF

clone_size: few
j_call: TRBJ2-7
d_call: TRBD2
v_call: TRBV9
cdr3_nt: TGTGCCAGCAGCGAGTACCCCAGCGGGGGGTACTACGAGCAGTACTTC
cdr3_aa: CASSEYPSGGYYEQYF

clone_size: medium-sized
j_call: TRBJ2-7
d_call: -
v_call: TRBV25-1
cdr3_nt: TGTGCCAGCAGTGGGGCAGGGCGCCCTTACGAGCAGTACTTC
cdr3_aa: CASSGAGRPYEQYF

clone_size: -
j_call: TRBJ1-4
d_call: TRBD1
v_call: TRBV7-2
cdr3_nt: TGTGCCAGCAGCAGGGGACAGGGCGAAAAACTGTTTTTT
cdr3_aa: CASSRGQGEKLFF

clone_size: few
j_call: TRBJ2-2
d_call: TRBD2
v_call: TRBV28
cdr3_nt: TGTGCCAGCAGTTTGGCTAGCGGGGCATGGGACACCGGGGAGCTGTTTTTT
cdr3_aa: CASSLASGAWDTGELFF

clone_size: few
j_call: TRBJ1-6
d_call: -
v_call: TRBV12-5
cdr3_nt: TGTGCTAGTGGTTTGGGCGTCTCCTATAATTCACCCCTCCACTTT
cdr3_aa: CASGLGVSYNSPLHF

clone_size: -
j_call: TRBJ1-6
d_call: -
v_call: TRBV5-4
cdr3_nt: TGTGCCAGCAGCTTGGGGGGGAAAAATTCACCCCTCCACTTT
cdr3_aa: CASSLGGKNSPLHF

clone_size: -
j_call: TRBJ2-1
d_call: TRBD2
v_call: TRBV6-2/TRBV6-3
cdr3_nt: TGTGCCAGCAGTTCAGGACTAGCCAGTGAGCAGTTCTTC
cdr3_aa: CASSSGLASEQFF

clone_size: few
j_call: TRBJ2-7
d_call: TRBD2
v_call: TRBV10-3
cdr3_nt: TGTGCCATCAGTGTCGTAGTAGCGGGGGCTGACGAGCAGTACTTC
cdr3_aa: CAISVVVAGADEQYF

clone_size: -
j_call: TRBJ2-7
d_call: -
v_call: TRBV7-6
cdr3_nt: TGTGCCAGCAGCTACGGACTAACCTTACCCTACGAGCAGTACTTC
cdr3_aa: CASSYGLTLPYEQYF

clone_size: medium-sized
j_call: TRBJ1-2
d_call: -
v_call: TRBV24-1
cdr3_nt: TGTGCCACCAGTGATTTGAATGGGGGCGTCTATGGCTACACCTTC
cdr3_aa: CATSDLNGGVYGYTF

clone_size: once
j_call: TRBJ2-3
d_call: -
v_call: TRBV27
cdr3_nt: TGTGCCAGCAGTTTATGGTGCAGCGCCACGCAGTATTTT
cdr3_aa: CASSLWCSATQYF

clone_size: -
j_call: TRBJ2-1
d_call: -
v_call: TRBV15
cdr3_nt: TGTGCCACCAGCAGCAGAGAGGACGGGCCGGAAAATGAGCAGTTCTTC
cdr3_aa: CATSSREDGPENEQFF

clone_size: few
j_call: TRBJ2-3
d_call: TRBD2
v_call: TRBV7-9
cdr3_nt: TGTGCCAGCAGACTAGCGGGGGGCACAGATACGCAGTATTTT
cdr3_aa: CASRLAGGTDTQYF

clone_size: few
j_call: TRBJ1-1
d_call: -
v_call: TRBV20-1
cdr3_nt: TGCAGTGCTAGAGAATCGTTCTCTATCCAGGGTACTGGAGGAGCGGAGGCTTTCTTT
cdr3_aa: CSARESFSIQGTGGAEAFF

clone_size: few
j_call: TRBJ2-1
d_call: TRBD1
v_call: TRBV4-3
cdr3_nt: TGCGCCAGCAGCCAACTAGCCCCGACAGGGGGCTCCTACAATGAGCAGTTCTTC
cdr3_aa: CASSQLAPTGGSYNEQFF

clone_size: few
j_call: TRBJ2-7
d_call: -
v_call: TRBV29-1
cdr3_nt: TGCAGCGTTGAACTTGGGACCGCCGGGGTCCTCTACGAGCAGTACTTC
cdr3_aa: CSVELGTAGVLYEQYF

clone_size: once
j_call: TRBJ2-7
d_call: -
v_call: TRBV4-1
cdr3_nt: TGCGCCAGCAGCCAAGATAGGAGCTCCTACGAGCAGTACTTC
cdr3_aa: CASSQDRSSYEQYF

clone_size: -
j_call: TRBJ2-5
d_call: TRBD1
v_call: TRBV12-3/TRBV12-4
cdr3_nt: TGTGCCAGCAGTCTTGAGGGACAGGGGATGGAGACCCAGTACTTC
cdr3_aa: CASSLEGQGMETQYF

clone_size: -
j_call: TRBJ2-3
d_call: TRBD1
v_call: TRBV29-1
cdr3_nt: TGCAGCGTTGAAAGGGGGCGATACACAGATACGCAGTATTTT
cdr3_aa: CSVERGRYTDTQYF

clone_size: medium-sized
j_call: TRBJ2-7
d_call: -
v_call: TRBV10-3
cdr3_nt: TGTGCCATCGACGAGCAGTACTTC
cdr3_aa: CAIDEQYF

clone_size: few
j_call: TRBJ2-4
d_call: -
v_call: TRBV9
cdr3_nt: TGTGCCAGCAGCGTAGGAACAGACTACTTAGCCAAAAACATTCAGTACTTC
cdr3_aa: CASSVGTDYLAKNIQYF